This entry is about one T cell receptor (beta chain). The data were obtained in a study of cytomegalovirus exposure and HLA in healthy donors. With 60 Vbeta and 13 Jbeta primers, the PCR was carried out. Sequenced by immunoSEQ multiplex PCR; TCRdb stores in-frame clones only, minus some. The repertoire holds roughly 150,000 clones, with 60% to 80% as singletons. The sample taken for sequencing was PBMCs. This sequence originates from a middle-aged woman in good health and CMV-seronegative.

Written as DNA, the CDR3 is TGTGCCAGCAGCTCCTCGGGACAGAGAAATGAAAAACTGTTTTTT. Encoded protein: CASSSSGQRNEKLFF. The chain has TRBV7-2 and TRBJ1-4; 7 positions agree with TRBD1. Germline V gene lookup returns CDR1 SGHTA and CDR2 FQGNSA. V dropped 4 bases and J dropped 5; count of bases not matched to a gene: 7. The CDR3 is 15 amino acids.